The next 15 T cell receptor beta chains were all read from a single sample in a study of T-cell memory formation after mild COVID-19. TCRdb re-derived calls from the 5' RACE reads in MiXCR, one entry per CDR3 protein. This table holds roughly 400,000 distinct CDR3 sequences, more than 15% found once. The sample taken for sequencing was PBMCs or a T cell subset sorted from them (not recorded which). These receptors all come from a man between 18 and 29 years old who had mild COVID-19 (a few samples of this study predate the infection). Cell type and time point are not known.

The rearrangement uses TRBV5-4 and TRBJ2-1; 7 positions match TRBD2. Trimming removed 0 bases from V and 12 bases from J; junction bases left unmatched: 6. Germline CDR1 is SGHNT and CDR2 is YYREEE (reference sequence). This CDR3 region has 13 residues. The CDR3 nucleotides are TGTGCCAGCAGCTTGGGGAGCGGGGCCCCGCAGTTCTTC. Protein product: CASSLGSGAPQFF. Using reference TRBV5-4 and TRBJ2-1 for the parts outside the CDR3, the full variable domain is ETGVTQSPTHLIKTRGQQVTLRCSSQSGHNTVSWYQQALGQGPQFIFQYYREEENGRGNFPPRFSGLQFPNYSSELNVNALELDDSALYLCASSLGSGAPQFFGPGTRLTVL.

This clonotype was detected a few times. The V call is TRBV10-3, the J call TRBJ2-2, with D perhaps TRBD2 (5 bases). The CDR3 is made up of 14 amino acids. Per germline, CDR1 ENHRY and CDR2 SYGVKD. The V gene lost 11 bases and the J gene lost 1 base, with 14 bases spanning the gap. CDR3 in DNA: TGTGCCTCCAGGAGGACGGGGAACACCGGGGAGCTGTTTTTT. It encodes CASRRTGNTGELFF.

This clonotype was seen more than once but under ten times. The CDR3 DNA reads TGCAGCCTATTGGGGCGCTACGAGCAGTACGTC. This sequence encodes CSLLGRYEQYV. V gene TRBV20-1 combines with J gene TRBJ2-7; a possible D gene is TRBD1 (5 bases). Per germline, CDR1 DFQATT and CDR2 SNEGSKA (reference sequence). The CDR3 spans 11 residues.

The rearrangement joins TRBV2 to TRBJ2-7; D may match TRBD1 or TRBD2 (7 bases each). Germline loops: CDR1 SNHLY, CDR2 FYNNEI. The CDR3 is 14 amino acids. The ends were cut back, 4 bases at V and 3 bases at J, with 13 bases in the middle. CDR3 protein: CASSAAGGGYEQYV. For the CDR3, the DNA is TGTGCCAGCAGTGCGGCAGGGGGGGGCTACGAGCAGTACGTC.

CDR3 DNA: TGTGCCAGCATCCCGTCGGGTTACACCGGGGAGCTGTTTTTT. This codes for CASIPSGYTGELFF. The rearrangement links TRBV6-5 to TRBJ2-2; D is unclear. CDR1 is MNHEY and CDR2 is SVGAGI in the germline V gene. This CDR3 is 14 amino acids long. V lost 7 bases, J lost 3 bases, and 12 bases lay in between.

This clonotype showed up just a few times. The chain joins TRBV15 to TRBJ2-3, with TRBD1 identical over 7 bases. This CDR3 has 15 residues. Per germline, CDR1 LNHNV and CDR2 YYDKDF (reference sequence). After removal of 5 bases from V and 3 bases from J, the junction contained 8 bases not matched to a gene. The CDR3 region is CATSFDRARTDTQYF. DNA of the CDR3: TGTGCCACCAGCTTCGACAGGGCTAGGACAGATACGCAGTATTTT.

This clonotype was seen ten or more times. V gene TRBV5-1 combines with J gene TRBJ2-7, with 9 bases identical to TRBD2. J gave up 2 bases and V 4 bases, and 1 base lay outside the gene matches. The CDR3 covers 13 residues. The germline gives CDR1 SGHRS, CDR2 YFSETQ. The CDR3 region is CASSASGAYEQYF. In DNA form, the CDR3 reads TGCGCCAGCAGCGCTAGCGGGGCCTACGAGCAGTACTTC.

The rearrangement links TRBV19 to TRBJ1-1, with a weak D call TRBD1 (5 bases). V lost 3 bases to trimming and J lost 7 bases, with 12 bases between them. This CDR3 region has 13 residues. Germline V gene lookup returns CDR1 LNHDA and CDR2 SQIVND (reference sequence). The CDR3: CASSIWPRGEAFF. The DNA for the CDR3 is TGTGCCAGTAGTATCTGGCCGAGGGGTGAAGCTTTCTTT.

The rearrangement uses TRBV9 and TRBJ1-3; 11 bases are shared with TRBD1. Germline V gene sequence: CDR1 SGDLS, CDR2 YYNGEE. This CDR3 spans 17 amino acids. The ends lost 5 bases at V and 0 bases at J; junction bases unmatched: 7. The CDR3 protein is CASSERTGGVSGNTIYF. For the CDR3, the DNA is TGTGCCAGCAGTGAAAGGACAGGGGGCGTCTCTGGAAACACCATATATTTT.

This clonotype was seen only a few times. At one end, the junction sequence differs from germline, possibly due to a read error. CDR3 residues: CASSLPRTGGSTDTQYF. The DNA of the CDR3 is TGTGCTAGCAGCTTACCCCGGACAGGGGGAAGCACAGATACGCAGTATTTT. The chain has TRBV7-7 and TRBJ2-3; TRBD1 matches at 10 bases. This CDR3 has 17 amino acids. CDR1 is SSHAT, CDR2 FNYEAQ, per germline (reference sequence). The complete variable domain, with remaining parts taken from reference TRBV7-7 and TRBJ2-3, reads GAGVSQSPRYKVTKRGQDVTLRCDPISSHATLYWYQQALGQGPEFLTYFNYEAQPDKSGLPSDRFSAERPEGSISTLTIQRTEQRDSAMYRCASSLPRTGGSTDTQYFGPGTRLTVL.

V gene TRBV12-3 or TRBV12-4 combines with J gene TRBJ2-7; the match to TRBD1 covers 8 bases. V lost 6 bases and J lost 3; bases outside the gene matches: 10. The CDR3 runs to 15 residues. The CDR3 region has the DNA TGTGCCAGCAGCCCCAGACAGGGGAGCTTCTACGAGCAGTACTTC. Its protein product is CASSPRQGSFYEQYF.

This chain links TRBV12-3 or TRBV12-4 with TRBJ1-2, with TRBD1 as a possible D gene (6 bases). Trimming cost V 5 bases and J 4 bases, with 14 bases left between them. The CDR3 has 14 residues. The CDR3: CASSRTTGAYGYTF. In nucleotides, the CDR3 is TGTGCCAGCAGTCGAACGACAGGCGCCTATGGCTACACCTTC.

This chain uses TRBV20-1 with TRBJ1-2, with 7 bases lining up with TRBD1. CDR1 DFQATT and CDR2 SNEGSKA come from the germline V gene (reference sequence). CDR3 length: 16 residues. The junction had 10 bases not matched to a gene; V was cut back by 1 base and J by 2 bases. This CDR3 is CSARGPDRRPNYGYTF. For the CDR3, the DNA is TGCAGTGCTAGAGGCCCGGACAGGCGACCGAACTATGGCTACACCTTC.

The V call is TRBV5-5, the J call TRBJ2-1, with 7 bases fitting TRBD1. The J segment lost 0 bases and the V segment lost 1 base, leaving 1 base of the junction unmatched. Germline loops: CDR1 SGHKS, CDR2 YYEKEE (reference sequence). CDR3 length: 15 amino acids. The DNA for the CDR3 is TGTGCCAGCAGCTTGACAGGGGCCTCCTACAATGAGCAGTTCTTC. It is translated as CASSLTGASYNEQFF.

The gene calls are TRBV5-1 and TRBJ1-5; 8 bases match TRBD1. V trimming: 1 base; J trimming: 6 bases; junction bases outside the gene matches: 3. CDR1 SGHRS and CDR2 YFSETQ come from the germline V gene. The CDR3 has 14 amino acids. DNA of the CDR3: TGCGCCAGCAGCTTGCAGGGGGCGGGTCAGCCCCAGCATTTT. This sequence encodes CASSLQGAGQPQHF.